This T cell receptor (beta chain) was sequenced for a study of OX40 agonist ivuxolimab in advanced cancers. The CDR3 consists of 16 residues. V gave up 3 bases and J gave up 2 bases; unmatched junction bases: 7. The germline V gene encodes CDR1 KGHSH and CDR2 LQKENI. Findings of the study overall: Clones of CD4+ and CD8+ blood T cells grew by week 6 at doses of 0.1 to 3.0 mg/kg. Compared with CD4+, CD8+ T cells on average had more expanded clones.

Repertoires were generated with immunoSEQ multiplex PCR, while TCRdb's copy carries only in-frame clones and drops some. The sample yields more than 60,000 clones, about 88% seen once. About this clone itself: Antigen unknown.

The J gene is TRBJ1-2, the V gene TRBV18; 9 bases match TRBD1. The TCR comes from an adult with an advanced solid tumor such as melanoma, head and neck, liver or kidney cancer. The starting material was CD4+ or CD8+ T cells sorted from blood, obtained in a trial of the OX40 agonist ivuxolimab. CDR3 region: CASSPLPGTGNYGYTF. The CDR3 region has the DNA TGTGCCAGCTCACCCCTTCCCGGGACAGGGAACTATGGCTACACCTTC.